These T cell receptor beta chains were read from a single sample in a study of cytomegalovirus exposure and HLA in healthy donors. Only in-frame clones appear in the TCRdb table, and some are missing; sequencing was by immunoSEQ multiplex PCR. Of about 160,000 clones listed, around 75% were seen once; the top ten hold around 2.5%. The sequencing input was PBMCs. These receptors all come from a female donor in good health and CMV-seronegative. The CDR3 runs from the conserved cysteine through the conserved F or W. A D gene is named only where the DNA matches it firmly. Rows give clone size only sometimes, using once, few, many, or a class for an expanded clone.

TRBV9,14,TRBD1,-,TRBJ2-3,CASTGTGGTDTQYF,TGTGCCAGCACCGGGACAGGGGGTACAGATACGCAGTATTTT
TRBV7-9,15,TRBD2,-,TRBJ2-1,CATAGLAGVRLEQFF,TGTGCCACCGCGGGACTAGCGGGAGTACGGCTTGAGCAGTTCTTC
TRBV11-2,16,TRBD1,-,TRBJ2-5,CASSLFPTGPQETQYF,TGTGCCAGCAGCTTATTCCCGACAGGGCCCCAAGAGACCCAGTACTTC
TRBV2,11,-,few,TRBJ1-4,CASEGWEKLFF,TGTGCCAGCGAGGGTTGGGAAAAACTGTTTTTT
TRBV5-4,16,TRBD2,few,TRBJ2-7,CASSLALERERVEQYF,TGTGCCAGCAGCTTGGCCCTGGAGCGGGAGAGGGTCGAGCAGTACTTC
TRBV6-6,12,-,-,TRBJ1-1,CATRDTPREAFF,TGTGCCACCCGGGACACTCCGCGAGAAGCTTTCTTT
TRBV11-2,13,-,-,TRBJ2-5,CASSSWTIRTQYF,TGTGCCAGCAGCTCCTGGACTATTCGAACCCAGTACTTC
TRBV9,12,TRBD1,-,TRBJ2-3,CASDRGTDTQYF,TGTGCCAGCGACAGGGGAACAGATACGCAGTATTTT
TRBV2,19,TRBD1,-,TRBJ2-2,CASSPSRVPGTGSTGELFF,TGTGCCAGCAGCCCCAGCCGAGTCCCCGGGACAGGGTCGACCGGGGAGCTGTTTTTT
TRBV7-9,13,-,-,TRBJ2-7,CASRQGNSYEQYF,TGTGCCAGCAGACAGGGAAACTCCTACGAGCAGTACTTC
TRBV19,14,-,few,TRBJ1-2,CASSLRTPSAGYTF,TGTGCCAGTAGTCTCCGGACACCATCGGCTGGCTACACCTTC
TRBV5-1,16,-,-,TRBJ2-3,CASSFRQRKDTDTQYF,TGCGCCAGCAGCTTCCGACAGCGCAAAGACACAGATACGCAGTATTTT
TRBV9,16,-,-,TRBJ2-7,CASSSKPRDFLDEQYF,TGTGCCAGCAGCTCCAAGCCCCGGGACTTCCTCGACGAGCAGTACTTC
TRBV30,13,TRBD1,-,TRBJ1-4,CAWIGTGGGKLFF,TGTGCCTGGATCGGGACAGGGGGGGGGAAACTGTTTTTT
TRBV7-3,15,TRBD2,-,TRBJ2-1,CASSLSGGAVNEQFF,TGTGCCAGCAGCCTTAGCGGGGGGGCGGTAAATGAGCAGTTCTTC
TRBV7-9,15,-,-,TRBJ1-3,CASSLGAGSGNTIYF,TGTGCCAGCAGCTTAGGGGCAGGCTCTGGAAACACCATATATTTT
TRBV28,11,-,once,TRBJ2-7,CASSQAYEQYF,TGTGCCAGCAGTCAGGCCTACGAGCAGTACTTC
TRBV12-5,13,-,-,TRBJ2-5,CASGSSGQETQYF,TGTGCTAGTGGGTCCAGCGGACAAGAGACCCAGTACTTC
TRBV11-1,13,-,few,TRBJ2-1,CASSSRLYNEQFF,TGTGCCAGCAGTTCCAGGCTCTACAATGAGCAGTTCTTC
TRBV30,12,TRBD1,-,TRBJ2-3,CARGQSTDTQYF,TGTGCCAGGGGACAGAGCACAGATACGCAGTATTTT
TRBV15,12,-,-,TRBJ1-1,CATSREGGEAFF,TGTGCCACCAGCAGAGAAGGCGGTGAAGCTTTCTTT
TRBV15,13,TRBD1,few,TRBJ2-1,CASGQGFDNEQFF,TGTGCCAGTGGACAGGGTTTCGACAATGAGCAGTTCTTC
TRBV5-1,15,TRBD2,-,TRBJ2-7,CASRGTGLAAYEQYF,TGCGCCAGCAGGGGGACGGGACTAGCGGCCTACGAGCAGTACTTC
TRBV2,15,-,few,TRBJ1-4,CASSVEGATNEKLFF,TGTGCCAGCAGTGTTGAGGGGGCAACTAATGAAAAACTGTTTTTT
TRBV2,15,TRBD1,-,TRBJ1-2,CASRATYRGPGGYTF,TGTGCCAGCAGAGCTACCTACAGGGGGCCTGGAGGCTACACCTTC
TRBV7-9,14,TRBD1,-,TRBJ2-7,CASSSGQVRDEQYF,TGTGCCAGCAGCTCGGGACAGGTACGTGACGAGCAGTACTTC
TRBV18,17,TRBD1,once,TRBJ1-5,CASSYYPRTGGGQPQHF,TGTGCCAGCTCTTATTATCCGAGGACAGGGGGCGGGCAGCCCCAGCATTTT
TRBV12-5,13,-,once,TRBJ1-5,CASGLGAGQPQHF,TGTGCTAGTGGTTTGGGGGCAGGGCAGCCCCAGCATTTT
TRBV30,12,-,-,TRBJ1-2,CAYRGVSYGYTF,TGTGCCTACCGCGGAGTCTCCTATGGCTACACCTTC
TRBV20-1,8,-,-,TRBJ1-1,CTLGEAFF,TGCACCCTCGGGGAAGCTTTCTTT
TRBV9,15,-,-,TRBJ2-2,CASSVAGGVSGELFF,TGTGCCAGCAGCGTAGCTGGCGGGGTAAGCGGGGAGCTGTTTTTT
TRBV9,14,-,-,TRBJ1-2,CASSLEGPMGGYTF,TGTGCCAGCAGTCTCGAGGGTCCCATGGGAGGCTACACCTTC
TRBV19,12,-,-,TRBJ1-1,CASSWASDEAFF,TGTGCCAGTAGTTGGGCGTCCGATGAAGCTTTCTTT
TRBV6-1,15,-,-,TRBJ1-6,CASSDYSSYNSPLHF,TGTGCCAGCAGTGATTACAGCTCCTATAATTCACCCCTCCACTTT
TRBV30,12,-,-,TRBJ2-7,CAGAGDSYEQYF,TGTGCCGGGGCAGGGGATTCGTACGAGCAGTACTTC
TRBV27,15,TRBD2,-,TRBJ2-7,CASSQTSGSYYEQYF,TGTGCCAGCAGTCAGACTAGCGGGAGTTACTACGAGCAGTACTTC
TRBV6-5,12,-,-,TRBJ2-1,CASSVSGNEQFF,TGTGCCAGCTCTGTCAGTGGTAATGAGCAGTTCTTC
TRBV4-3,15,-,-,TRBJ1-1,CASSQGRPLEAEAFF,TGCGCCAGCAGCCAAGGGAGGCCCCTCGAGGCTGAAGCTTTCTTT
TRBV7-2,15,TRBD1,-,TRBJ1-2,CASNKRTGANYGYTF,TGTGCCAGCAACAAACGGACAGGGGCTAACTACGGCTACACCTTC
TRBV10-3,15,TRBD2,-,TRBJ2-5,CAISAGTSGQETQYF,TGTGCCATCAGTGCAGGGACTAGCGGCCAAGAGACCCAGTACTTC
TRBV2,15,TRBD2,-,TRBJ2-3,CASSKGLAATDTQYF,TGTGCCAGCAGCAAGGGACTAGCTGCAACAGATACGCAGTATTTT
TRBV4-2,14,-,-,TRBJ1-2,CASSQDLTGPGYTF,TGTGCCAGCAGCCAAGATTTAACAGGGCCAGGCTACACCTTC
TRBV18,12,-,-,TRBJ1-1,CASSPVAGEAFF,TGTGCCAGCTCACCAGTAGCGGGGGAAGCTTTCTTT
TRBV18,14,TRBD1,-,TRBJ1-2,CASSLGTGPYGYTF,TGTGCCAGCTCACTTGGGACAGGACCCTATGGCTACACCTTC
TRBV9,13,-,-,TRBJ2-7,CASSLASSYEQYF,TGTGCCAGCAGCCTTGCTAGCTCCTACGAGCAGTACTTC
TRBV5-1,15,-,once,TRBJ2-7,CASSLSGLTSGEQYF,TGCGCCAGCAGCTTGTCTGGACTTACGAGCGGCGAGCAGTACTTC
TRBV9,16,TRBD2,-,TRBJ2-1,CASSLSLAGVSREQFF,TGTGCCAGCAGCCTATCACTAGCGGGAGTTTCAAGGGAGCAGTTCTTC
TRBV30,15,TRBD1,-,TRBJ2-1,CACVLRDRENNEQFF,TGTGCCTGCGTCCTTCGGGACAGAGAAAACAATGAGCAGTTCTTC
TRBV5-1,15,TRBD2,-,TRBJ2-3,CASSWRGGRTDTQYF,TGCGCCAGCAGCTGGCGGGGGGGCCGCACAGATACGCAGTATTTT
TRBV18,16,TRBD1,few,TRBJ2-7,CASSPGTGFSSYEQYF,TGTGCCAGCTCACCTGGGACAGGGTTTAGCTCCTACGAGCAGTACTTC
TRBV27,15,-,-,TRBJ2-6,CASSFSSSGANVLTF,TGTGCCAGCAGTTTTAGTTCTTCTGGGGCCAACGTCCTGACTTTC
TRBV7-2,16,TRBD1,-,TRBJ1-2,CASSSTVPGQGAGYTF,TGTGCCAGCAGCTCAACCGTTCCGGGACAGGGGGCTGGCTACACCTTC
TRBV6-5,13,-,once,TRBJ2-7,CASSYSGGTGKYF,TGTGCCAGCAGTTACTCGGGGGGGACAGGAAAGTACTTC
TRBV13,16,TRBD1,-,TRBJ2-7,CASSLGQGQGVYEQYF,TGTGCCAGCAGCTTAGGCCAAGGACAGGGCGTCTACGAGCAGTACTTC
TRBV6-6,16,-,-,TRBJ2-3,CASSYLQPGGTDTQYF,TGTGCCAGCAGTTACCTACAACCGGGGGGCACAGATACGCAGTATTTT
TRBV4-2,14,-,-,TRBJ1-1,CASSQGGANTEAFF,TGTGCCAGCAGCCAAGGGGGAGCGAACACTGAAGCTTTCTTT
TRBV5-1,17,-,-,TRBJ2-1,CASKDGALGHPYNEQFF,TGCGCCAGCAAGGACGGGGCGCTGGGACACCCGTACAATGAGCAGTTCTTC
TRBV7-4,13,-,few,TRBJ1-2,CASSSGSSRGYTF,TGTGCCAGCAGCTCCGGATCTAGTCGAGGCTACACCTTC
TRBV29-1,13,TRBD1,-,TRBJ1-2,CSAGTGGYYGYTF,TGCAGCGCTGGGACAGGAGGTTACTATGGCTACACCTTC